This T cell receptor beta chain is from a study of neoadjuvant anti-PD-1 for oral cavity cancer (dated by TCRdb to the early 2020s). Looking at the study overall: Three to four biweekly doses of nivolumab at 3 mg/kg were mostly administered to patients before curative-intent surgical resection. For patients who did not progress, a fourth nivolumab dose was given around day 43, followed by definitive surgical resection on days 50-56. Responders were defined as patients with complete response, partial response or stable disease by RECIST 1.1; non-responders were defined as patients with progression. The parent correlative cohort had more than 10 patients and a response rate of approximately 33%.

For deep sequencing, each PBMC sample was run in six replicates, with libraries mostly built from 480 ng of input genomic DNA. TCRbeta libraries were prepared with the immunoSEQ hsTCRbeta kit according to the manufacturer's instructions. An Illumina NovaSeq 6000 S4 flow cell was used to sequence the final libraries, which had first been combined to 3 nM. Regarding the original processing steps: Raw data preprocessing and quality control were performed with the immunoSEQ Analyzer. The analysis was restricted to productive rearrangements, with each unique CDR3 amino acid sequence defining a clonotype. Repertoire clonality was estimated as the Gini-Simpson index, which was computed with the R package tcR. Student's t test was used to compare Gini indices, and Pearson correlation was used to assess associations with tumor size change. TCRdb obtained this table from immuneACCESS and retained in-frame rearrangements with V and J assigned. These tables miss some clones; where compared with another copy, unresolved V genes account for less than half of the shortfall, and the remainder is unexplained. V and J calls and clone size are given by that table; D and trimming were obtained from the DNA. Within this sample are 30,000 to 40,000 clones, with approximately 90% of them counted one time only. The top ten clones comprise 3.5% of the sample.

A note on this clone: There is no known antigen for this receptor. No clone much larger than this one lies a single base away; base qualities are absent.

Beyond this particular receptor, the publication reports: Within PBMCs, T cell clonality (Gini index) was significantly higher in non-responders than responders after neoadjuvant nivolumab. Only a few patients per response group were included in the TCR analyses, and the authors called for validation in larger cohorts. Higher pretreatment blood TCRbeta clonality and lower post-treatment tumor TCRbeta clonality were correlated with higher pretreatment blood Treg/Th17 ratios.

The sample's time point, from its label and the paper: before neoadjuvant nivolumab. Patients had been newly diagnosed with stage II-IVA oral cavity squamous cell carcinoma, and no prior systemic or radiation treatment had been given to the patients. Everyone in the cohort had locally advanced, HPV-negative oral cavity squamous cell carcinoma. Peripheral blood mononuclear cells were analyzed directly, without maintenance or expansion in culture. The samples were drawn from a longitudinal correlative study tied to a single-arm phase II trial testing neoadjuvant nivolumab in oral cavity squamous cell carcinoma. Subject-matched pre- and post-treatment PBMCs and tumors from three responders and three non-responders underwent genomic DNA-based TCRbeta sequencing. Peripheral blood mononuclear cells were drawn once before nivolumab treatment and a second time after treatment, when surgery took place. The Maxwell RSC DNA from Cells kit was used to isolate genomic DNA from PBMCs.

The sequence was collected from a person aged 35-79 years with oral cavity squamous cell carcinoma. This specimen consisted of PBMCs, obtained before nivolumab (anti-PD-1) treatment.

The CDR3 region: CATGVYNEQFF. The sequence in DNA is TGTGCCACGGGGGTTTACAATGAGCAGTTCTTC. The chain couples TRBV2 to TRBJ2-1; TRBD2 is perhaps the D gene, given 6 matching bases. The germline V gene specifies SNHLY as CDR1 and FYNNEI as CDR2. Taken from cysteine to phenylalanine, the CDR3 has 11 residues. Just CDR3 DNA is preserved here, 33 bases in frame from base 1. Trimming takes 10 bases from V and 4 bases from J, and the germline ends sit 8 bases apart. The CDR3 plus the reference TRBV2 and TRBJ2-1 genes for the other parts give the full variable domain: EPEVTQTPSHQVTQMGQEVILRCVPISNHLYFYWYRQILGQKVEFLVSFYNNEISEKSEIFDDQFSVERPDGSNFTLKIRSTKLEDSAMYFCATGVYNEQFFGPGTRLTVL.